The 21 T cell receptor beta chains below all came from one sample that was sequenced in a study of blood T cell repertoires in COVID-19. TCRdb keeps only in-frame clones here, not all; method: immunoSEQ multiplex PCR. This sample has 150,000 to 200,000 clones, with about 75% found just once. The sequencing sample was made of peripheral blood. The source is a woman in her seventies with acute or convalescent COVID-19.

This chain joins TRBV6-4 and TRBJ1-1; D is undetermined. The V and J ends lost 6 bases and 1 base respectively, with 12 bases between them. CDR3 size: 14 residues. Germline values: CDR1 MRHNA, CDR2 SNTAGT. The DNA for the CDR3 is TGTGCCAGCAGGAGGGAAGGTGGGAACACTGAAGCTTTCTTT. Encoded protein: CASRREGGNTEAFF.

For the CDR3, the DNA is TGCAGCGTTGGCCTAGGAGATGAGCAGTTCTTC. It translates to CSVGLGDEQFF. V usage is TRBV29-1 and J usage is TRBJ2-1; D gene ambiguous. Germline CDR1 is SQVTM and CDR2 is ANQGSEA. CDR3 length: 11 amino acids. V lost 4 bases, J lost 8 bases, and 9 bases lay in between.

This chain uses TRBV5-6 with TRBJ2-3; TRBD1 aligns across 11 bases. The J segment lost 5 bases and the V segment lost 2 bases, leaving 1 base of the junction unmatched. The CDR3 covers 14 residues. Per the germline V gene, CDR1 is SGHDT and CDR2 is YYEEEE. The CDR3 region has the DNA TGTGCCAGCAGCTTTGGGACAGGGGGAGATACGCAGTATTTT. Translated: CASSFGTGGDTQYF.

The chain couples TRBV5-1 to TRBJ2-5; perhaps TRBD2 as D (6 bases). The CDR3 is made up of 15 amino acids. Germline CDR1 SGHRS, CDR2 YFSETQ. V lost 0 bases and J 2 bases, leaving 11 bases between the germline ends. The CDR3: CASSLAAGRQETQYF. The CDR3 coding sequence is TGCGCCAGCAGCTTGGCGGCGGGGAGACAAGAGACCCAGTACTTC.

As to this clone: The junction does not match germline at one end; this may be a read error. The rearrangement uses TRBV7-2 and TRBJ2-1; 11 bases line up with TRBD2. There are 14 residues in the CDR3. Germline values: CDR1 SGHTA, CDR2 FQGNSA. The chain's CDR3 is CASSVAGGTGEQFF. The CDR3 nucleotides are TGTGCCAGCAGCGTAGCGGGAGGGACGGGTGAGCAGTTCTTC. Drawing the rest from reference TRBV7-2 and TRBJ2-1, the complete variable domain is GAGVSQSPSNKVTEKGKDVELRCDPISGHTALYWYRQSLGQGLEFLIYFQGNSAPDKSGLPSDRFSAERTGGSVSTLTIQRTQQEDSAVYLCASSVAGGTGEQFFGPGTRLTVL.

V is TRBV2 and J is TRBJ2-5; D uncertain. V was cut by 7 bases and J by 2 bases, with 11 bases left in between. The germline V gene has CDR1 SNHLY and CDR2 FYNNEI. The CDR3 sequence is 13 residues long. As DNA, the CDR3 is TGTGCCAGCAACCGAGGCGCACAAGAGACCCAGTACTTC. Protein sequence: CASNRGAQETQYF.

Only one count was recorded for this clone. V usage is TRBV19 and J usage is TRBJ2-1; the match to TRBD2 covers 12 bases. Germline values: CDR1 LNHDA, CDR2 SQIVND (reference sequence). The CDR3 has 17 amino acids. Trimming cost V 4 bases and J 8 bases; bases outside gene matches: 12. CDR3 sequence (DNA): TGTGCCAGTAGTAGAGAACGTCTAGCGGGAGGGCACCATGAGCAGTTCTTC. Translation: CASSRERLAGGHHEQFF.

J is TRBJ1-5 and V is TRBV7-9; D is possibly TRBD1 (5 bases). V gave up 3 bases and J gave up 7 bases, with 16 bases separating them. The CDR3 totals 15 residues. Germline CDR1 is SEHNR and CDR2 is FQNEAQ (reference sequence). CDR3 coding DNA: TGTGCCAGCAGCTTTGCTGGGGGGATGAGCCAGCCCCAGCATTTT. Translation: CASSFAGGMSQPQHF. The whole variable domain, remainder taken from reference TRBV7-9 and TRBJ1-5, is DTGVSQNPRHKITKRGQNVTFRCDPISEHNRLYWYRQTLGQGPEFLTYFQNEAQLEKSRLLSDRFSAERPKGSFSTLEIQRTEQGDSAMYLCASSFAGGMSQPQHFGDGTRLSIL.

This clone was found a few times. This chain uses TRBV7-9 with TRBJ2-5, with TRBD2 identical over 13 bases. This CDR3 spans 15 amino acids. V dropped 5 bases and J dropped 5; count of bases not matched to a gene: 5. CDR1 is SEHNR, CDR2 FQNEAQ, per germline (reference sequence). The CDR3 DNA reads as TGTGCCAGCAGCAAGGGACTAGCGGGATCGGAGACCCAGTACTTC. Amino acid sequence: CASSKGLAGSETQYF.

The chain couples TRBV30 to TRBJ2-1; 11 bases fit TRBD2. The CDR3 is 14 residues long. Germline lookup yields CDR1 GTSNPN and CDR2 SVGIG (reference sequence). Losses at the gene ends were 3 bases for V and 7 bases for J; bases not matched to a gene: 5. CDR3 sequence: CAWSLLAGVNEQFF. The DNA of the CDR3 is TGTGCCTGGAGCCTACTAGCGGGAGTGAATGAGCAGTTCTTC.

The gene calls are TRBV3-1 (or the pseudogene TRBV3-2) and TRBJ1-2; maybe TRBD1 (5 bases). V was cut by 2 bases and J by 2 bases, with 21 bases left in between. CDR3 length equals 18 residues. CDR1 and CDR2 (germline): LGHDT, YNNKEL (reference sequence). CDR3 residues: CASSQWGGRATGNYGYTF. DNA for the CDR3: TGTGCCAGCAGCCAATGGGGTGGCAGGGCGACGGGCAACTATGGCTACACCTTC.

The V and J genes are TRBV5-6 and TRBJ1-5; weak D call: TRBD1 (5 bases). V was shortened by 4 bases and J by 9 bases, with 17 bases between the two germline ends. In germline, CDR1 is SGHDT, CDR2 YYEEEE. The CDR3 length is 14 residues. The CDR3 here is CASSIGVSEGPQHF. CDR3 DNA: TGTGCCAGCAGCATAGGGGTCTCGGAGGGGCCCCAGCATTTT.

The chain employs TRBV10-2 and TRBJ1-3; 8 bases are shared with TRBD1. The trim removed 2 bases at V and 0 bases at J, leaving 6 bases unmatched. The CDR3 extends over 17 amino acids. The germline V gene encodes CDR1 WSHSY and CDR2 SAAADI. CDR3 sequence: CASSEPGQASSGNTIYF. The CDR3 DNA reads TGCGCCAGCAGTGAGCCGGGACAGGCGAGCTCTGGAAACACCATATATTTT.

This chain connects TRBV4-1 to TRBJ1-5, with D perhaps matching TRBD1 (6 bases). The V gene lost 5 bases and the J gene lost 7 bases, with 18 bases spanning the gap. CDR1 MGHRA and CDR2 YSYEKL come from the germline V gene. The CDR3 extends over 15 amino acids. For the CDR3, the DNA is TGCGCCAGCAGCATAAGTCAGGGGTCAGTACAGCCCCAGCATTTT. It translates to CASSISQGSVQPQHF.

The CDR3 here is CASSYSRRTGIHEQYF. The CDR3 DNA follows: TGTGCCAGCAGTTACTCTCGAAGGACAGGAATCCACGAGCAGTACTTC. This chain links TRBV6-5 with TRBJ2-7; 7 bases line up with TRBD1. This CDR3 is built from 16 residues. The trim removed 0 bases at V and 5 bases at J, leaving 10 bases unmatched. Germline CDR1 reads MNHEY; CDR2 reads SVGAGI.

V gene TRBV9 combines with J gene TRBJ1-2, with D possibly being TRBD1 (5 bases). The length of the CDR3 is 15 residues. Between the trimmed V and J ends, which lost 3 bases and 4 bases, there was a span of 16 bases. CDR1 SGDLS and CDR2 YYNGEE come from the germline V gene. CDR3 nucleotide sequence: TGTGCCAGCAGCGCCAGGGTTTCTTCTCTCTATGGCTACACCTTC. This translates into CASSARVSSLYGYTF.

This chain links TRBV4-1 with TRBJ1-1, with 7 bases identical to TRBD1. This CDR3 has 16 residues. Germline V gene sequence: CDR1 MGHRA, CDR2 YSYEKL. Trimming at V came to 2 bases and at J to 1 base, leaving 7 bases not matched to a gene. CDR3 residues: CASSQPRQGENTEAFF. The CDR3 region has the DNA TGCGCCAGCAGCCAACCCAGACAGGGAGAGAACACTGAAGCTTTCTTT.

The rearrangement links TRBV2 to TRBJ2-7; 10 bases are shared with TRBD1. V was pared by 6 bases and J by 0 bases, with 5 bases of the junction left unmatched. Looked up from germline, CDR1 is SNHLY and CDR2 is FYNNEI. The CDR3 has 15 residues. This chain's CDR3 is CASSADRGISYEQYF. The CDR3 bases are TGTGCCAGCAGCGCGGACAGGGGGATCTCCTACGAGCAGTACTTC.

The chain links TRBV6-5 to TRBJ1-6; tentative D call: TRBD1 (5 bases). Trimming removed 2 bases at V and 7 bases at J, with 12 bases between. CDR1 and CDR2 (germline): MNHEY, SVGAGI. There are 15 residues in the CDR3. The CDR3 nucleotides read TGTGCCAGCAGTTACACCCGGAGGGACAATTCACCCCTCCACTTT. This gives the protein CASSYTRRDNSPLHF.

A single count supports this clone. The V call is TRBV2, the J call TRBJ2-1; TRBD2 might be the D (8 bases). The V gene lost 6 bases and the J gene lost 10 bases, with 22 bases spanning the gap. In germline, CDR1 is SNHLY, CDR2 FYNNEI. CDR3 length: 15 residues. For the CDR3, the DNA is TGTGCCAGCAGCCAACAGGGGATTAGCGGGAACGAGCAGTTCTTC. Amino acid sequence: CASSQQGISGNEQFF.

V and J are TRBV7-9 and TRBJ2-7, with D perhaps TRBD2 (5 bases). The V and J ends lost 3 bases and 2 bases respectively, with 14 bases between them. The CDR3 covers 15 residues. Per germline, CDR1 SEHNR and CDR2 FQNEAQ (reference sequence). For the CDR3, the DNA is TGTGCCAGCAGCTTCGGGGATTATCGGGCCTACGAGCAGTACTTC. Translating gives CASSFGDYRAYEQYF.